Listed below are T cell receptor beta chains from one sample, sequenced in a study of T-cell reconstitution after alpha-beta-depleted transplantation in children. MiXCR, run by TCRdb on the PCR reads, gives a single entry per CDR3 protein. This sample carries about 400,000 distinct CDR3 sequences, approximately 20% of them seen once, and the ten largest clones take 3% to 4.5%. The input for sequencing was PBMCs from the stem cell graft donor, taken from the stem cell graft. The origin of the receptors is a human donor who donated a stem cell graft to a child with acute myeloid leukemia. Each CDR3 is given with its conserved first and last residue. Each record gives: J gene, D gene, V gene, CDR3 protein. A D gene is named only where the DNA matches it firmly.

TRBJ1-2 TRBD1 TRBV12-3/TRBV12-4 CASSTGGTYGYTF
TRBJ2-3 NA TRBV29-1 CSVEKGAKSYF
TRBJ2-1 NA TRBV28 CASGPLSWNQHEQFF
TRBJ2-7 NA TRBV2 CASSEHGGAYEQYF
TRBJ2-3 TRBD1 TRBV6-7 CASTDRTGKDTQYF
TRBJ2-7 NA TRBV30 CAWSGDLTVSYEQYF
TRBJ2-7 NA TRBV11-1 CASSLFNEQYF
TRBJ2-7 NA TRBV12-3/TRBV12-4 CASTQGAGPYEQYF
TRBJ2-1 NA TRBV20-1 CSARDRGGEQFF
TRBJ2-5 NA TRBV20-1 CSASERGPTEKETQYF
TRBJ1-1 TRBD1 TRBV20-1 CSASPGLKGAGTEAFF
TRBJ1-1 NA TRBV20-1 CSAGGAEAFF
TRBJ2-7 TRBD2 TRBV28 CASSEGGRGYEQYF
TRBJ2-7 TRBD1 TRBV28 CASSSTGGSSYEQYF
TRBJ2-7 TRBD2 TRBV20-1 CSARDLASGKSSYEQYF
TRBJ1-2 NA TRBV20-1 CSAREGGYGYTF
TRBJ2-7 NA TRBV12-3/TRBV12-4 CASSPAPTPGGAYEQYF
TRBJ2-3 NA TRBV5-5 CASSLRFTDTQYF
TRBJ2-1 NA TRBV10-3 CAISERGDSLLTYNEQFF
TRBJ2-4 NA TRBV7-8 CASSLGTTGNIQYF
TRBJ2-1 NA TRBV28 CASLPVEGPHNEQFF
TRBJ1-1 NA TRBV5-1 CASSLGRGYGNTEAFF
TRBJ2-3 TRBD2 TRBV12-3/TRBV12-4 CASRPRTSGTDTQYF
TRBJ1-1 NA TRBV27 CASRLGVYTEAFF
TRBJ2-1 TRBD1 TRBV20-1 CSASSGQGEDEQFF
TRBJ2-7 NA TRBV4-1 CASSQDSISTRREQYF
TRBJ1-4 NA TRBV25-1 CASSVLGGEKLFF
TRBJ2-3 NA TRBV29-1 CSVDTGGRTDTQYF
TRBJ2-3 TRBD2 TRBV24-1 CATSDNGLAGGDTDTQYF
TRBJ2-2 NA TRBV24-1 CATSVTRSAIRNTGELFF
TRBJ2-6 NA TRBV3-1 CASSHERGNGANVLTF
TRBJ2-3 NA TRBV5-1 CASSPLGSEYTDTQYF
TRBJ2-7 NA TRBV25-1 CASSEFSSVSYEQYF
TRBJ2-1 NA TRBV20-1 CSATPGADEQFF
TRBJ2-2 NA TRBV5-6 CASSLPVAGELFF
TRBJ2-5 NA TRBV10-3 CAISNTGTGETQYF
TRBJ2-7 TRBD2 TRBV29-1 CSVAPRLAGPYEQYF
TRBJ2-1 TRBD2 TRBV28 CASSPTGTRYNEQFF
TRBJ2-1 TRBD1 TRBV11-2 CASSLGTGGNNEQFF
TRBJ1-6 NA TRBV10-3 CAISPGTYNSPLHF
TRBJ1-1 NA TRBV5-1 CASSLDGGPGTEAFF
TRBJ2-1 NA TRBV15 CATSRGRDQNNEQFF
TRBJ2-4 NA TRBV20-1 CSARGDSKNIQYF
TRBJ2-1 TRBD2 TRBV12-3/TRBV12-4 CASSPPGLAGDVNEQFF
TRBJ1-5 NA TRBV29-1 CSVVEGGGNQPQHF
TRBJ2-7 NA TRBV12-3/TRBV12-4 CASSKAGEQYF
TRBJ1-1 TRBD1 TRBV7-6 CASSPDRGRTEAFF
TRBJ2-2 NA TRBV29-1 CSAAGDTNTGELFF
TRBJ2-5 TRBD1 TRBV27 CASSFSGTAYETQYF
TRBJ2-7 TRBD2 TRBV29-1 CSVGTSGRGLDSEQYF
TRBJ1-6 TRBD1 TRBV20-1 CSARVGGQGLNNSPLHF
TRBJ2-7 TRBD1 TRBV6-5 CASSYSGQGAYEQYF
TRBJ1-1 NA TRBV11-2 CASSFMLDEAFF
TRBJ2-1 TRBD2 TRBV4-3 CASSQGGLAGDAQFF
TRBJ2-3 TRBD2 TRBV25-1 CASSDPRAGAQDTQYF
TRBJ2-7 NA TRBV20-1 CSARDSFFGLREQYF
TRBJ2-1 TRBD1 TRBV24-1 CATSDPVGTGGNEQFF
TRBJ1-5 NA TRBV7-2 CASRGEGYQPQHF
TRBJ1-5 NA TRBV4-1 CASSQVGGRRGQPQHF
TRBJ2-5 TRBD2 TRBV14 CASSQELGLAGHPRTQYF